The T cell receptor (beta chain) under discussion was sequenced for a study of T cells after yellow fever vaccination. Study results and caveats: Booster sampling recovered most clones from primary vaccination (roughly 97% CD4, roughly 88% CD8). CD4 and CD8 compartments shared a small share of clonotypes. Contaminants from the bulk population, in the form of abundant clonotypes, could be found in FACS-sorted repertoires.

Details on this clonotype: No antigen is known for it.

Germline values: CDR1 LGHNA, CDR2 YSLEER. J lost 5 bases, V lost 1 base, and 3 bases had no gene match. This CDR3 region has 15 residues. For TCR, cDNA came from 5'RACE template switching, which added a universal primer site and UMIs. TCRdb called the 5' RACE reads again in MiXCR, with one record for every CDR3 protein. The sample contains about 300,000 distinct CDR3 sequences, 6.8% of which appear only once. The rearrangement links TRBV4-3 to TRBJ2-5, with TRBD1 identical over 11 bases. Sample: PBMCs, taken around 45 days after the first yellow fever vaccination. The receptor was derived from a young man who received the YFV17D yellow fever vaccine. The CDR3 DNA reads TGCGCCAGCAGCCAAGGGACAGGGGGCAGGGAGACCCAGTACTTC. Amino acids: CASSQGTGGRETQYF.